This is a list of T cell receptor beta chains from one sample in a study of T-cell memory formation after mild COVID-19. One entry per CDR3 protein, called by TCRdb with MiXCR from the 5' RACE reads. Of more than 110,000 distinct CDR3 sequences detected, 11% to 15% appear once; the ten largest clones hold about 26%. Sequenced sample: PBMCs or a T cell subset sorted from them (not recorded which). These receptors were collected from an adult woman who had mild COVID-19 (a few samples of this study predate the infection). Cell type and time point are not known. Both conserved end residues are part of each CDR3. The D gene is left open where the match is weak.

D	V	length	CDR3
-	TRBV6-5	13	CASTSTGFDEQYF
-	TRBV5-4	14	CASSFLSGTYEQYF
TRBD2	TRBV20-1	15	CSARLTSGSWYEQYF
TRBD1	TRBV12-3/TRBV12-4	15	CASSPPGQGRTEQFF
-	TRBV5-1	15	CASSETGSYTGELFF
-	TRBV29-1	15	CSVEFPDGRTGELFF
-	TRBV19	15	CATKLQNGMNTEAFF
-	TRBV6-2/TRBV6-3	13	CASSYLVAGELFF
-	TRBV4-3	13	CASSHSTGNEQYF
-	TRBV9	14	CASSAVLETGELFF
-	TRBV18	17	CASSREWGRSGTDTQYF
TRBD2	TRBV4-1	17	CASSQVGLGLANNEQFF
-	TRBV10-3	13	CAISEAGTYEQYF
-	TRBV12-3/TRBV12-4	14	CASSLEGGGAGAYF
TRBD2	TRBV7-6	16	CASSPLAGGRYNEQFF
-	TRBV15	14	CATSTARGSSPLHF
-	TRBV24-1	18	CATQMKRPGSGSYNEQFF
-	TRBV7-8	16	CASSSGPETSTDTQYF
-	TRBV21-1	15	CASSKGGLAKNIQYF
-	TRBV12-3/TRBV12-4	14	CASSRDITRETQYF
TRBD1	TRBV12-3/TRBV12-4	13	CASTPTGGETQYF
-	TRBV25-1	15	CASSGEREPYQPQHF
-	TRBV2	12	CASSEAYPGRHF
-	TRBV4-1	14	CASSQGPGAQPQYF
TRBD1	TRBV12-3/TRBV12-4	15	CASSLAGTGEETQYF
TRBD2	TRBV5-1	17	CASSLEREGVSYNEQFF
-	TRBV4-1	11	CASSQDNEQFF
TRBD1	TRBV9	12	CASSLTGAGYTF
-	TRBV6-5	19	CASSLLGTSLFGNTDTQYF
-	TRBV11-2	15	CASLLTGSWMDTQYF
-	TRBV19	14	CASSLRARHYEQYF